This TCR beta chain appears in the sequencing data of a study of blood T cell repertoires in COVID-19. Across the study: Material from acute and convalescent COVID-19 was sourced from the United States, Italy and Spain. T cells, B-cell-depleted T cells, or PBMCs supplied cDNA or gDNA.

Per germline, CDR1 SGHKS and CDR2 YYEKEE (reference sequence). The CDR3 spans 13 residues. Trimming stripped 2 bases from V and 6 bases from J, with 8 bases between. In the source study's methods: Estimates of nucleated cell counts were drawn from the amplification of reference gene primers. Measured with immunoSEQ multiplex PCR; TCRdb has only the in-frame clones, and not every one. The D gene and trimming were derived from the DNA, and the V and J assignments and clone size from that table. Among tens of thousands of clones listed, 82% were seen once. The specimen sequenced was peripheral blood. The sequence derives from a human donor in a cohort sampled during active COVID-19. The chain employs TRBV5-5 and TRBJ1-4; no firm D call. The CDR3 reads CASSFAGDEKLFF. The CDR3 bases are TGTGCCAGCAGCTTCGCCGGGGATGAAAAACTGTTTTTT.